One and the same sample provided the 28 T cell receptor beta chains below, sequenced in a study of regulatory T cells in long-lasting Graves disease. The time point here: persistent/refractory GD, antithyroid drugs over 5 years with positive TRAb. PBMC RNA was the source of the TCR library. CDR3 regions were amplified by Arm-PCR using iRepertoire HTBI primers to build TCR beta libraries. Using its own MiXCR run on the multiplex PCR reads, TCRdb lists one record per CDR3 protein. The sample includes 300,000 to 500,000 distinct CDR3 sequences, around 21% of them seen just once. The sequencing used peripheral blood mononuclear cells (PBMCs), collected when the disease was refractory, from a patient treated with antithyroid drugs. Receptors originate from a female donor with Graves disease.

The chain uses TRBV18 and TRBJ1-5, with D tentatively TRBD1 (5 bases). Trimming shortened V by 6 bases and J by 6 bases, and 15 bases separated the two germline ends. Germline CDR1 reads KGHSH; CDR2 reads LQKENI. CDR3 size: 14 residues. CDR3 bases: TGTGCCAGCTCTCAAGGGGAGGTTCGTCAGCCCCAGCATTTT. Protein product: CASSQGEVRQPQHF.

This rearrangement joins TRBV5-5 to TRBJ1-5; D unclear. Germline V lookup: CDR1 SGHKS, CDR2 YYEKEE (reference sequence). The CDR3 totals 15 residues. With 0 bases removed from V and 3 bases from J, the gap between germline ends came to 10 bases. This chain's CDR3 is CASSLVPGSNQPQHF. DNA for the CDR3: TGTGCCAGCAGCTTGGTCCCGGGCTCCAATCAGCCCCAGCATTTT.

This clonotype was picked up many times. The chain couples TRBV7-2 to TRBJ2-5; 7 bases are shared with TRBD2. The CDR3 has 15 residues. Germline V gene sequence: CDR1 SGHTA, CDR2 FQGNSA. Germline trimming cut 3 bases from V and 1 base from J; bases unmatched to any gene: 5. CDR3 protein: CASSLHGTTQETQYF. CDR3 bases: TGTGCCAGCAGCTTGCACGGGACTACCCAAGAGACCCAGTACTTC.

In this sample, this clonotype turned up many times. The chain recombines TRBV20-1 with TRBJ2-7, with 10 bases lining up with TRBD2. This CDR3 spans 16 amino acids. Germline CDR1 DFQATT, CDR2 SNEGSKA (reference sequence). The junction had 10 bases not matched to a gene; V was cut back by 3 bases and J by 2 bases. CDR3 sequence (DNA): TGCAGTGCTAGTACGGCTAGCGGGAGAGGTACCTACGAGCAGTACTTC. Encoded protein: CSASTASGRGTYEQYF.

This clonotype was recorded many times. The chain is built from TRBV30 and TRBJ1-2; no reliable D call. V was shortened by 0 bases and J by 4 bases, with 6 bases between the two germline ends. This CDR3 contains 12 residues. Germline V gene sequence: CDR1 GTSNPN, CDR2 SVGIG (reference sequence). DNA for the CDR3: TGTGCCTGGAGTGTACGCGGCTATGGCTACACCTTC. This sequence encodes CAWSVRGYGYTF.

This clonotype was seen repeatedly, ten times or more. The chain joins TRBV7-9 to TRBJ2-7, with no clear D. Germline V lookup: CDR1 SEHNR, CDR2 FQNEAQ (reference sequence). The CDR3 has 15 amino acids. Trimming took off 1 base at V and 1 base at J, with 11 bases between the two ends. The CDR3: CASSLVGFESYEQYF. The CDR3 DNA follows: TGTGCCAGCAGCTTAGTGGGATTCGAGTCCTACGAGCAGTACTTC.

The chain combines TRBV30 with TRBJ2-7; TRBD1 matches at 10 bases. With V trimmed by 1 base and J by 5 bases, 14 bases remained unmatched. The CDR3 is 17 residues long. The germline V gene has CDR1 GTSNPN and CDR2 SVGIG (reference sequence). The CDR3 protein is CAWSAGDWDRGSDEQYF. DNA for the CDR3: TGTGCCTGGAGTGCAGGAGATTGGGACAGGGGATCGGACGAGCAGTACTTC.

The rearrangement uses TRBV7-2 and TRBJ1-5, with 8 positions matching TRBD1. The CDR3 sequence is 13 residues long. The ends lost 5 bases at V and 7 bases at J; junction bases unmatched: 4. The V gene's germline CDR1 is SGHTA and CDR2 FQGNSA. Written as DNA, the CDR3 is TGTGCCAGCAGCGAAACAGGGGGGCAGCCCCAGCATTTT. Protein product: CASSETGGQPQHF.

This clonotype was seen more than once but under ten times. CDR3 region: CASSSGQPPYEQYF. CDR3 nucleotide sequence: TGTGCCAGCAGCTCGGGACAGCCACCCTACGAGCAGTACTTC. This rearrangement joins TRBV7-9 to TRBJ2-7; 7 nucleotides match TRBD1. Germline V gene data show CDR1 as SEHNR and CDR2 as FQNEAQ (reference sequence). The CDR3 loop spans 14 amino acids. With 4 bases clipped from V and 2 bases from J, the junction kept 5 bases outside the gene matches. Supplemented by reference TRBV7-9 and TRBJ2-7, the full variable domain reads DTGVSQNPRHKITKRGQNVTFRCDPISEHNRLYWYRQTLGQGPEFLTYFQNEAQLEKSRLLSDRFSAERPKGSFSTLEIQRTEQGDSAMYLCASSSGQPPYEQYFGPGTRLTVT.

As for this clonotype: An end of the junction differs from the germline gene, which may be a read error. The chain couples TRBV7-7 to TRBJ2-5; 8 nucleotides line up with TRBD1. The CDR3 has 15 amino acids. CDR1 is SSHAT and CDR2 is FNYEAQ in the germline V gene (reference sequence). In DNA, the CDR3 is TGTGCTAGCAGCGAAGACAGGGGAAGGACAGAGACCCAGTACTTC. The encoded protein is CASSEDRGRTETQYF.

There are many counts of this clonotype. The rearrangement joins TRBV28 to TRBJ2-7; no clear D gene. The CDR3 sequence is 15 residues long. Germline CDR1 is MDHEN and CDR2 is SYDVKM. V was clipped by 2 bases and J by 0 bases, with 11 bases between them. The CDR3 bases are TGTGCCAGCAGTTTAGGTACAACCAGCTCCTACGAGCAGTACTTC. Encoded protein: CASSLGTTSSYEQYF. The full variable domain, with the rest looked up from reference TRBV28 and TRBJ2-7, is DVKVTQSSRYLVKRTGEKVFLECVQDMDHENMFWYRQDPGLGLRLIYFSYDVKMKEKGDIPEGYSVSREKKERFSLILESASTNQTSMYLCASSLGTTSSYEQYFGPGTRLTVT.

This chain links TRBV5-1 with TRBJ2-1; D remains ambiguous. Between the trimmed V and J ends, which lost 4 bases and 0 bases, there was a span of 8 bases. Germline CDR1 and CDR2: SGHRS and YFSETQ. The CDR3 is made up of 14 amino acids. The CDR3 region has the DNA TGCGCCAGCAGCAGGGCTAGCTCCTACAATGAGCAGTTCTTC. It encodes CASSRASSYNEQFF.

V gene TRBV20-1 combines with J gene TRBJ1-5; D is perhaps TRBD1 (6 bases). The CDR3 spans 12 residues. Germline loops: CDR1 DFQATT, CDR2 SNEGSKA (reference sequence). The V end was cut by 6 bases, the J end by 5 bases, with 11 bases between. Here the CDR3 DNA reads TGCAGTGCGGGGACACGTGATCAGCCCCAGCATTTT. This translates into CSAGTRDQPQHF.

This clonotype was detected a few times. J is TRBJ2-7 and V is TRBV29-1, with TRBD2 matching over 7 bases. Germline CDR1 is SQVTM and CDR2 is ANQGSEA. V shed 6 bases and J 1 base; nucleotides not matched to a gene: 9. The CDR3 is made up of 14 amino acids. DNA of the CDR3: TGCAGCGTACGGGAGGACACGAGTTCCTACGAGCAGTACTTC. Amino acids: CSVREDTSSYEQYF.

The chain links TRBV4-1 to TRBJ2-5; D possibly corresponds to TRBD2 (5 bases). The CDR3 loop spans 18 amino acids. V lost 0 bases and J 1 base, leaving 18 bases between the germline ends. Germline V lookup: CDR1 MGHRA, CDR2 YSYEKL. DNA of the CDR3: TGCGCCAGCAGCCAAGAATGGGTTGGGAGCTCACCCCAAGAGACCCAGTACTTC. It encodes CASSQEWVGSSPQETQYF.

This clonotype has more than one count but fewer than ten. The chain links TRBV25-1 to TRBJ2-7, with D possibly matching TRBD1 (6 bases). The germline V gene has CDR1 MGHDK and CDR2 SYGVNS. CDR3 length equals 13 residues. Trimming removed 8 bases at V and 3 bases at J, with 14 bases between. CDR3 loop: CASPHRVGYEQYF. Written as DNA, the CDR3 is TGTGCCAGCCCTCACAGGGTCGGCTACGAGCAGTACTTC.

The chain joins TRBV6-2 or TRBV6-3 to TRBJ2-7; 9 bases fit TRBD2. CDR3 length: 16 amino acids. The germline V gene has CDR1 MNHEY and CDR2 SVGEGT. V was clipped by 5 bases and J by 4 bases; unmatched bases: 12. In nucleotides, the CDR3 is TGTGCCAGCAGTGAAACAGGTCTAGCGGGATCGTACGAGCAGTACTTC. Residues: CASSETGLAGSYEQYF.

There are many counts of this clonotype. The chain joins TRBV6-5 to TRBJ2-7; the D gene is possibly TRBD1 (5 bases). The germline CDR1 and CDR2 sequences are MNHEY and SVGAGI. Trimming stripped 0 bases from V and 0 bases from J, with 6 bases between. The CDR3 loop spans 14 amino acids. CDR3 protein: CASSYSTASYEQYF. DNA of the CDR3: TGTGCCAGCAGTTACTCGACAGCCTCCTACGAGCAGTACTTC.

The chain links TRBV7-2 to TRBJ2-1; the D gene is possibly TRBD1 (5 bases). This CDR3 spans 16 amino acids. Trimming stripped 2 bases from V and 0 bases from J, with 11 bases between. Per germline, CDR1 SGHTA and CDR2 FQGNSA. The CDR3 DNA follows: TGTGCCAGCAGCTTACGACGACAGAGCTCCTACAATGAGCAGTTCTTC. It yields the protein CASSLRRQSSYNEQFF.

With respect to this clonotype: Possible read error: a much larger clone is one base away. The chain links TRBV7-2 to TRBJ2-5; D possibly corresponds to TRBD1 (6 bases). Germline values: CDR1 SGHTA, CDR2 FQGNSA. The CDR3 runs to 14 residues. The CDR3, as DNA: TGTGTCAGCAGCCCGCACAGGGTCTTGAAGACCCAGTACTTC. Translating gives CVSSPHRVLKTQYF.

This clonotype has only a few counts. In DNA, the CDR3 is TGCAGTGCCAGAAGTGTCCGGGGGTACGAGCAGTACTTC. Protein sequence: CSARSVRGYEQYF. V and J are TRBV20-1 and TRBJ2-7, with a weak D call TRBD2 (6 bases). The germline V gene encodes CDR1 DFQATT and CDR2 SNEGSKA (reference sequence). Deletions cut 6 bases from V and 4 bases from J, with 16 bases between. The CDR3 has 13 residues.

This clonotype appeared many times. CDR3: CASRGDSDGYTF. In DNA, the CDR3 is TGTGCCAGCAGAGGGGACAGCGATGGCTACACCTTC. The genes are TRBV3-1 and TRBJ1-2; TRBD1 matches at 7 bases. J lost 6 bases, V lost 6 bases, and 4 bases had no gene match. CDR1 and CDR2 (germline): LGHDT, YNNKEL (reference sequence). The CDR3 loop spans 12 amino acids.

This clonotype was seen a few times. The chain links TRBV7-9 to TRBJ1-6; D gene unclear. Trimming removed 4 bases from V and 8 bases from J, with 9 bases in between. The germline V gene encodes CDR1 SEHNR and CDR2 FQNEAQ (reference sequence). The CDR3 has 13 residues. The CDR3 loop is CASSSRRDSPLHF. The CDR3 DNA reads as TGTGCCAGCAGCTCCAGGAGGGATTCACCCCTCCACTTT.

The table lists this clonotype with many counts. The chain combines TRBV12-5 with TRBJ2-5, with D uncertain. The ends were cut back, 0 bases at V and 2 bases at J, with 19 bases in the middle. The CDR3 has 18 amino acids. Germline loops: CDR1 LGHNT, CDR2 FRNRAP. DNA for the CDR3: TGTGCTAGTGGTTTGGTACCGGACGGCGAAATCCTACAAGAGACCCAGTACTTC. It specifies CASGLVPDGEILQETQYF.

This clonotype has a handful of counts. V usage is TRBV10-2 and J usage is TRBJ1-1, with D uncertain. V lost 1 base and J lost 8, with 8 bases in between. This CDR3 contains 12 residues. The germline V gene has CDR1 WSHSY and CDR2 SAAADI. The CDR3 reads CASSELGREAFF. CDR3 DNA sequence: TGCGCCAGCAGTGAGTTAGGAAGGGAAGCTTTCTTT.

The genes are TRBV7-9 and TRBJ2-7; D not resolved. Germline CDR1 is SEHNR and CDR2 is FQNEAQ (reference sequence). This CDR3 spans 15 amino acids. Trimming cost V 5 bases and J 1 base, with 15 bases left between them. The CDR3 nucleotides are TGTGCCAGCAGCCGCCTGTTTGGGTCGTCCTACGAGCAGTACTTC. Translated: CASSRLFGSSYEQYF. Filled out from reference TRBV7-9 and TRBJ2-7, the complete variable domain reads DTGVSQNPRHKITKRGQNVTFRCDPISEHNRLYWYRQTLGQGPEFLTYFQNEAQLEKSRLLSDRFSAERPKGSFSTLEIQRTEQGDSAMYLCASSRLFGSSYEQYFGPGTRLTVT.

This clonotype was picked up a small number of times. This rearrangement joins TRBV28 to TRBJ2-3, with 11 bases lining up with TRBD2. This CDR3 is built from 19 residues. Per germline, CDR1 MDHEN and CDR2 SYDVKM. The V gene end was trimmed by 1 base and the J gene end by 6 bases; junction bases not matched to a gene: 15. This chain's CDR3 is CASSLFSGRAYGFGDTQYF. In DNA form, the CDR3 reads TGTGCCAGCAGTTTATTTAGCGGGAGGGCTTATGGTTTCGGGGATACGCAGTATTTT.

There are many counts of this clonotype. The chain joins TRBV2 to TRBJ2-5; D uncertain. Germline lookup yields CDR1 SNHLY and CDR2 FYNNEI. Deletions cut 5 bases from V and 5 bases from J, with 3 bases between. This CDR3 spans 10 amino acids. The CDR3: CASSRETQYF. In nucleotides, the CDR3 is TGTGCCAGCAGTCGGGAGACCCAGTACTTC.